This T cell receptor (beta chain) was recovered during a study of blood T cells in healthy people across ages (dated by TCRdb to between 2014 and 2017). About the investigation overall: In model experiments, roughly one uniquely barcoded TCR beta cDNA molecule per two T cells was captured by template switching. Donors of different ages were randomly distributed across sequencing lanes to avoid experimental bias. Using deep sequencing normalized with unique cDNA molecular identifiers, the study measured how TCR beta repertoire diversity changes with age. Two additional independent replicas of 1 million unique cDNA reads from the same blood draw were analyzed for two donors (one aged 18 to 29 and one aged 80 or older). The donors were split into four age groups: young (average around 15 years), middle-aged (about 40), aged (more than 55) and long-lived (approximately 80). Study-level results and caveats: The long-lived group showed more naive CD4+ T cells, fewer expanded clones and increased TCR diversity than the aged group, suggesting age selection. Donor CMV infection status was unknown, potentially confounding age-related changes in expanded clonotypes. As age increased, observed TCR beta diversity per million T cells dropped in a roughly linear way, and a significant reduction was already evident by age around 41. Estimates of total diversity based on one million sequenced T cells were considered lower bounds and underestimates. Conclusive comparison of naive and antigen-experienced compartments was prevented by the profiling of bulk unsorted PBMCs. A strong correlation was found between observed TCR beta diversity and the percentage of naive T cells measured by flow cytometry.

Receptors were amplified or captured by 5' RACE. Sequencing used an Illumina HiSeq 2500. A second PCR of about 7 to 12 cycles was performed with a sample-barcoded 5' primer and a J-beta primer mix. A template-switch 5' adaptor carrying 12 random nucleotides introduced a unique molecular identifier onto each TCR beta cDNA molecule. At least 2.5 million CDR3-containing paired-end reads were obtained from each sample. First-strand cDNA synthesis was performed from all RNA using the Mint cDNA synthesis kit, with priming by a TRBC-specific oligonucleotide. Following uracil-DNA glycosylase treatment, all cDNA underwent a first 18-cycle PCR with the universal primers M1SS and BC2_uni_R. As for how the authors treated the data: For normalization, 1 million high-quality reads, each with a distinct molecular identifier, were randomly selected from each sample. Reads with shared molecular identifiers were discarded instead of being binned into consensus sequences. MiTCR, with a Q25 quality threshold and the strictest error-elimination algorithm, was used for CDR3 identification, clonotype clustering and error correction. A nonparametric unseen species model using Euler transformation provided a lower-bound estimate of total TCR beta diversity. TCRdb trimmed the raw reads at Q25, called clones with MiXCR and kept productive beta chains. Every CDR3 protein is listed once, alongside the most common genes and DNA of its rows. The authors' filters were not applied to this entry. In all, the sample holds roughly 1,700,000 distinct CDR3 sequences, and roughly 27% of those were seen once. The ten largest make up 7.7% of the sample.

The donors were around 39 Caucasian individuals from Russia, aged 6 to 90 years, who were systemically healthy. Around 9.7 milliliters of peripheral blood were collected from each donor into EDTA-treated Vacutainer tubes. Ficoll-Paque density-gradient centrifugation was used to isolate PBMCs, with at least 6.5 million obtained per sample. Total RNA was extracted from PBMCs with Trizol reagent, with at least 6 micrograms obtained per sample. Naive CD45RAhigh/CD27high T cell percentages were measured by flow cytometry on a PBMC aliquot from every donor. From cysteine to phenylalanine, the CDR3 is 16 amino acids long. Only CDR3 DNA remains: 48 bases, in frame from the first base. CDR1 and CDR2 are drawn from the germline V gene: SGHRS, YFSETQ. For this chain, trimming is 4 bases at the V end and 7 bases at the J end, and the number of junction bases without a gene match is 13. On this clonotype itself: Its antigen is still unknown. No base-level quality is on record; no much larger clone is a single base apart.

Here the chain combines TRBV5-1 and TRBJ2-1, with TRBD2 matching 8 junction bases. The specimen was blood. The origin of this receptor is a woman aged 25 to 39 in good health. For the CDR3, the sequence is CASSGTGGAMSNEQFF. At the DNA level, the sequence is TGCGCCAGCAGCGGCACCGGGGGGGCTATGTCGAATGAGCAGTTCTTC. Full variable domain (CDR3 extended with the reference TRBV5-1 and TRBJ2-1 proteins): KAGVTQTPRYLIKTRGQQVTLSCSPISGHRSVSWYQQTPGQGLQFLFEYFSETQRNKGNFPGRFSGRQFSNSRSEMNVSTLELGDSALYLCASSGTGGAMSNEQFFGPGTRLTVL.